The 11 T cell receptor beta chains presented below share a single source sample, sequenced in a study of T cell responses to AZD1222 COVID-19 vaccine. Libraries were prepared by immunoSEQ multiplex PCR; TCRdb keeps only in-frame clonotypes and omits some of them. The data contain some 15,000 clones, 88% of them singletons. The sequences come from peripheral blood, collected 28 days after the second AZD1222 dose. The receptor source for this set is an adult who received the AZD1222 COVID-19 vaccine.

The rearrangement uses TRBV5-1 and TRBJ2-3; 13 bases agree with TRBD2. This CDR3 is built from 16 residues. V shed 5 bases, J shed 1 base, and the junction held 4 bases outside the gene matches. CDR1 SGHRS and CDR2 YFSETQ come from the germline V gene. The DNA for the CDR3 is TGCGCCAGCAGGTTCGGACTAGCGGGGGGCACAGATACGCAGTATTTT. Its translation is CASRFGLAGGTDTQYF. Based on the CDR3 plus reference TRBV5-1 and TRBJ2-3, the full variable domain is KAGVTQTPRYLIKTRGQQVTLSCSPISGHRSVSWYQQTPGQGLQFLFEYFSETQRNKGNFPGRFSGRQFSNSRSEMNVSTLELGDSALYLCASRFGLAGGTDTQYFGPGTRLTVL.

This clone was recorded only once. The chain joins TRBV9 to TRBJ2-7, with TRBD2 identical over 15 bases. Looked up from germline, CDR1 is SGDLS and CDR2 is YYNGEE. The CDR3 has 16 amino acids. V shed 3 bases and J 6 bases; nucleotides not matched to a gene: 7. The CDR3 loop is CASSGGTSGRPSEQYF. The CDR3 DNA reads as TGTGCCAGCAGCGGGGGGACTAGCGGGAGGCCCTCCGAGCAGTACTTC.

CDR3 DNA sequence: TGTGCCAGTAGTATCGCAGGGACCGGTGCCTACGAGCAGTACTTC. Its protein product is CASSIAGTGAYEQYF. The rearrangement uses TRBV19 and TRBJ2-7; either TRBD1 or TRBD2 may fit D (5 bases each). The length of the CDR3 is 15 residues. With 3 bases removed from V and 2 bases from J, the gap between germline ends came to 14 bases. Germline V lookup: CDR1 LNHDA, CDR2 SQIVND (reference sequence).

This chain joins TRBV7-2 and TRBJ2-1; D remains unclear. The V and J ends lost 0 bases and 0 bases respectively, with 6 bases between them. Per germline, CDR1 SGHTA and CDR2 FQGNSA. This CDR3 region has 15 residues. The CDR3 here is CASSLAGSSYNEQFF. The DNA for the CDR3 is TGTGCCAGCAGCTTAGCGGGGTCCTCCTACAATGAGCAGTTCTTC. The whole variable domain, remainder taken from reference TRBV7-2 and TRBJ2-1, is GAGVSQSPSNKVTEKGKDVELRCDPISGHTALYWYRQSLGQGLEFLIYFQGNSAPDKSGLPSDRFSAERTGGSVSTLTIQRTQQEDSAVYLCASSLAGSSYNEQFFGPGTRLTVL.

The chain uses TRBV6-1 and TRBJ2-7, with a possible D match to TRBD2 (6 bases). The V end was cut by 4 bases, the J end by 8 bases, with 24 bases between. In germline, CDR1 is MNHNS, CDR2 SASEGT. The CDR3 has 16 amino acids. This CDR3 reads CASSGGLGASGIQQYF. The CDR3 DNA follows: TGTGCCAGCAGTGGGGGACTTGGGGCCTCAGGGATACAGCAGTACTTC.

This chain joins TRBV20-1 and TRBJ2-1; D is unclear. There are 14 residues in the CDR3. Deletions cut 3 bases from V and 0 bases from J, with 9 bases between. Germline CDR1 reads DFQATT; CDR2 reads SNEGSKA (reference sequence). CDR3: CSASVPGSYNEQFF. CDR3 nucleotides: TGCAGTGCTAGTGTTCCGGGCTCCTACAATGAGCAGTTCTTC.

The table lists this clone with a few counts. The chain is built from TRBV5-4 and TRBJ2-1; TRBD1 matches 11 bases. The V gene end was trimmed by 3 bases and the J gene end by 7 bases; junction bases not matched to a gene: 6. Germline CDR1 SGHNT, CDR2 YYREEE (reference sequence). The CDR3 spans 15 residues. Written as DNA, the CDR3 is TGTGCCAGCAGCTCTTCGGACAGGGGGCGGAATGAGCAGTTCTTC. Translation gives CASSSSDRGRNEQFF.

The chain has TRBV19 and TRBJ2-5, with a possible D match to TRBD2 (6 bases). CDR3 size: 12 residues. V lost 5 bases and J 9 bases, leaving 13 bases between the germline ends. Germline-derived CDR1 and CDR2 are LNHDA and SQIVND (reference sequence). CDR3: CASSVGRGAQYF. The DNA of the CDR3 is TGTGCCAGTAGTGTGGGCCGCGGGGCCCAGTACTTC.

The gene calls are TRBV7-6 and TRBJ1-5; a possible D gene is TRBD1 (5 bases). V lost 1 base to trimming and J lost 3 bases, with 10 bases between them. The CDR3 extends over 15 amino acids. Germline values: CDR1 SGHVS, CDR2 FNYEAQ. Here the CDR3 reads CASSLDTGINQPQHF. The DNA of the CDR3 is TGTGCCAGCAGCTTAGATACAGGAATCAATCAGCCCCAGCATTTT.

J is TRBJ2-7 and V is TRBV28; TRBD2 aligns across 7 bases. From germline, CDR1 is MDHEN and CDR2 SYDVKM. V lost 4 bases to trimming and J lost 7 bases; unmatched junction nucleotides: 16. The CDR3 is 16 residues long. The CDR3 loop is CASSSPSWTSRGEQYF. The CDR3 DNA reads TGTGCCAGCAGTTCCCCCTCCTGGACTTCGCGGGGGGAGCAGTACTTC.

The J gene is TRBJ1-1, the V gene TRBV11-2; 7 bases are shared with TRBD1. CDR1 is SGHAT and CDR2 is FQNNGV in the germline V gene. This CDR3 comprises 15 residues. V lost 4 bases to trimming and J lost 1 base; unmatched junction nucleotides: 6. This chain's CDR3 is CASSYRTGTNTEAFF. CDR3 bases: TGTGCCAGCAGCTACCGGACAGGAACGAACACTGAAGCTTTCTTT.